The 14 T cell receptor beta chains given below trace back to one sample, sequenced in a study of cytomegalovirus exposure and HLA in healthy donors. 60 Vbeta and 13 Jbeta primers were used in PCR. The protocol was immunoSEQ multiplex PCR, while the TCRdb copy is restricted to in-frame clones and leaves out a portion. The table has some 150,000 clones, over 80% seen once; the top ten hold approximately 1.1%. Sequenced input: PBMCs. The receptors were sampled from a female donor in good health and CMV-seronegative.

The genes are TRBV7-9 and TRBJ1-4; 7 bases are shared with TRBD1. With V trimmed by 5 bases and J by 7 bases, 4 bases remained unmatched. This CDR3 has 13 residues. Germline V gene lookup returns CDR1 SEHNR and CDR2 FQNEAQ (reference sequence). CDR3 sequence reads: CASSPPGGEKLFF. CDR3 coding DNA: TGTGCCAGCAGCCCCCCAGGGGGTGAAAAACTGTTTTTT.

The chain is built from TRBV15 and TRBJ1-5; no clear D gene. In germline, CDR1 is LNHNV, CDR2 YYDKDF (reference sequence). V lost 6 bases and J 0 bases, leaving 6 bases between the germline ends. There are 13 residues in the CDR3. CDR3 DNA sequence: TGTGCCACCAGAGCCTATAGCAATCAGCCCCAGCATTTT. Residues: CATRAYSNQPQHF.

The V and J genes are TRBV30 and TRBJ1-1; 7 bases align to TRBD1. Germline CDR1 and CDR2: GTSNPN and SVGIG (reference sequence). The CDR3 is 14 amino acids. Trimming removed 3 bases from V and 2 bases from J; junction bases left unmatched: 6. The CDR3 DNA is TGTGCCTGGAGCTCGGGACAGACAAACACTGAAGCTTTCTTT. Translating gives CAWSSGQTNTEAFF.

In its sample, this clone was seen once. The chain couples TRBV2 to TRBJ2-5; tentative D call: TRBD1 (6 bases). In germline, CDR1 is SNHLY, CDR2 FYNNEI. The V gene lost 2 bases and the J gene lost 5 bases, with 9 bases spanning the gap. The length of the CDR3 is 13 residues. The CDR3 nucleotides read TGTGCCAGCAGTGAAACAGGGATGGAGACCCAGTACTTC. Translating it yields CASSETGMETQYF.

This chain connects TRBV6-5 to TRBJ2-1; unclear D gene. The CDR3 is made up of 13 amino acids. The germline V gene has CDR1 MNHEY and CDR2 SVGAGI. Trimming took off 7 bases at V and 9 bases at J, with 16 bases between the two ends. CDR3 loop: CASKTQPSGEQFF. For the CDR3, the DNA is TGTGCCAGCAAAACTCAACCTAGTGGTGAGCAGTTCTTC.

J is TRBJ2-2 and V is TRBV19, with TRBD1 matching over 7 bases. The V gene's germline CDR1 is LNHDA and CDR2 SQIVND (reference sequence). With V trimmed by 6 bases and J by 5 bases, 18 bases remained unmatched. The CDR3 runs to 18 residues. The CDR3 region is CASSLSLGTVSGTGELFF. CDR3 nucleotides: TGTGCCAGTAGCCTATCCCTGGGGACAGTGTCGGGGACCGGGGAGCTGTTTTTT.

The V gene is TRBV5-6, the J gene TRBJ2-2; D is ambiguous. Trimming took off 4 bases at V and 1 base at J, with 11 bases between the two ends. Germline CDR1 and CDR2: SGHDT and YYEEEE. The CDR3 loop spans 15 amino acids. In nucleotides, the CDR3 is TGTGCCAGCAGCGTCGTAACAAAGAACACCGGGGAGCTGTTTTTT. This translates into CASSVVTKNTGELFF.

This clone was seen just once. V and J are TRBV27 and TRBJ1-4, with D tentatively TRBD1 (5 bases). The V and J ends lost 3 bases and 6 bases respectively, with 14 bases between them. This CDR3 region has 15 residues. Germline V gives CDR1 MNHEY, CDR2 SMNVEV (reference sequence). The CDR3 spells CASSLQGDFDEKLFF. The CDR3 coding sequence is TGTGCCAGCAGTTTGCAGGGTGATTTTGATGAAAAACTGTTTTTT. The whole variable domain, remainder taken from reference TRBV27 and TRBJ1-4, is EAQVTQNPRYLITVTGKKLTVTCSQNMNHEYMSWYRQDPGLGLRQIYYSMNVEVTDKGDVPEGYKVSRKEKRNFPLILESPSPNQTSLYFCASSLQGDFDEKLFFGSGTQLSVL.

The chain combines TRBV30 with TRBJ2-3, with 9 nucleotides matching TRBD2. Trimming took 7 bases from V and 4 from J; bases not matched to a gene: 12. The germline gives CDR1 GTSNPN, CDR2 SVGIG (reference sequence). The CDR3 consists of 15 residues. The CDR3 DNA reads as TGTGCCTCGTCGTGGGCGGCTAGCGGGGCAGATACGCAGTATTTT. Translating it yields CASSWAASGADTQYF.

The chain recombines TRBV7-2 with TRBJ2-4; D uncertain. This CDR3 contains 18 residues. Germline V gives CDR1 SGHTA, CDR2 FQGNSA. Trimming left V 1 base short and J 5 bases short, with 21 bases between. The CDR3 protein is CASSLGQTTTPSQNIQYF. The CDR3 bases are TGTGCCAGCAGCTTAGGGCAAACTACGACCCCTTCCCAAAACATTCAGTACTTC.

This clone was observed a single time. The chain links TRBV5-1 to TRBJ2-3, with 8 positions matching TRBD1. The germline CDR1 and CDR2 sequences are SGHRS and YFSETQ. This CDR3 is 14 amino acids long. The V gene end was trimmed by 6 bases and the J gene end by 1 base; junction bases not matched to a gene: 4. The CDR3: CASMPDRGTDTQYF. The CDR3 DNA reads TGCGCCAGCATGCCGGACAGGGGCACAGATACGCAGTATTTT.

The V gene is TRBV19, the J gene TRBJ2-3, with a possible D match to TRBD1 (6 bases). This CDR3 is built from 15 residues. Germline V CDR1 and CDR2: LNHDA, SQIVND (reference sequence). V was pared by 2 bases and J by 2 bases, with 11 bases between. The CDR3 loop reads CASSIIGQTTDTQYF. CDR3 coding DNA: TGTGCCAGTAGTATAATCGGACAGACCACAGATACGCAGTATTTT.

The chain recombines TRBV10-1 with TRBJ2-3; D may be TRBD1 (5 bases). Deletions cut 2 bases from V and 4 bases from J, with 16 bases between. From germline, CDR1 is WNHNN and CDR2 SYGVQD (reference sequence). The CDR3 sequence is 16 residues long. The CDR3 protein is CASSEAGRVNADTQYF. CDR3 DNA: TGCGCCAGCAGTGAGGCAGGCAGGGTCAACGCAGATACGCAGTATTTT.

The J gene is TRBJ2-7, the V gene TRBV5-6, with 7 bases fitting TRBD2. From germline, CDR1 is SGHDT and CDR2 YYEEEE. This CDR3 is 12 amino acids long. V was pared by 5 bases and J by 6 bases, with 5 bases of the junction left unmatched. The CDR3 region is CASSWTSSEQYF. The DNA for the CDR3 is TGTGCCAGCAGTTGGACTAGTTCCGAGCAGTACTTC.